Sequencing of this T cell receptor beta chain was carried out in a study of T-cell reconstitution after alpha-beta-depleted transplantation in children. General study results and limits: The origin of high day-60 TCRbeta diversity in some patients lay in surviving recipient T cells and thymic progenitors. Reportedly, only several hundred clones from non-depleted graft cells drove alpha-beta T-cell counts at about two months. At one year after transplant, newly produced T cells mostly accounted for T-cell counts and diversity.

For this clonotype: The antigen remains undetermined.

Germline assignment: CDR1 MNHNS and CDR2 SASEGT. The CDR3 is made up of 17 amino acids. The J segment lost 3 bases and the V segment lost 6 bases, leaving 8 bases of the junction unmatched. Preparation of the TCRbeta library involved a method that used unique molecular identifiers. TCRdb called the PCR reads again in MiXCR, with one record for every CDR3 protein. Of about 980,000 distinct CDR3 sequences in the sample, about 26% are singletons; the top ten hold 28%. This sequence was found in a boy under two years old who had a stem cell transplant for SCID, so the T cells may come from the graft donor. The J gene is TRBJ2-2, the V gene TRBV6-1; 12 bases are shared with TRBD2. Sequenced material: PBMCs, mostly from graft donor cells, taken 360 days after TCRalphabeta/CD19-depleted stem cell transplant. CDR3: CASRMTSGGYYTGELFF. The CDR3 coding sequence is TGTGCCAGCAGAATGACTAGCGGGGGCTATTACACCGGGGAGCTGTTTTTT.